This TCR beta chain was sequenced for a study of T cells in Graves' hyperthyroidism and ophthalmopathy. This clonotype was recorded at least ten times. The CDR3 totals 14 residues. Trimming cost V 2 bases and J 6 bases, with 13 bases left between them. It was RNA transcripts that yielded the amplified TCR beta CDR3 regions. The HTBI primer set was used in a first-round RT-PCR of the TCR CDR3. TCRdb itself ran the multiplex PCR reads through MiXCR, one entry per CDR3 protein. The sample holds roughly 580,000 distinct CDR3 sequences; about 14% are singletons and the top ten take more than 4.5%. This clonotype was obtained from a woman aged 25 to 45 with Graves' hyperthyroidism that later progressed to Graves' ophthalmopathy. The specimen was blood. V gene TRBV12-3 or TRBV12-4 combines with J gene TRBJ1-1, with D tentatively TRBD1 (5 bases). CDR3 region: CASSLRQGIPEAFF. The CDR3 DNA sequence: TGTGCCAGCAGTTTACGGCAGGGTATCCCTGAAGCTTTCTTT.